The rows below give T cell receptor beta chains drawn from one sample of a study of response to subunit inactivated influenza vaccine. TCRdb analysed the RT-PCR reads with MiXCR anew, one entry per CDR3 protein. The table has roughly 700,000 distinct CDR3 sequences, 11% to 15% seen once. Sequenced material: PBMCs from blood, taken 14 to 15 days before vaccination. Every receptor here comes from a man over 45 who received an inactivated influenza vaccine. The CDR3 runs from the conserved cysteine through the conserved F or W. A D gene is named only where the DNA matches it firmly. Size is stated for part of the rows, as once, few or many counts, or as a class when the clone is expanded.

>TRBJ2-2|TRBD2|-|TRBV4-2
CASSQGTSGTNTGELFF
TGTGCCAGCAGCCAAGGGACTAGCGGGACGAACACCGGGGAGCTGTTTTTT
>TRBJ1-2|-|many|TRBV12-3/TRBV12-4
CASKQGSGYTF
TGTGCCAGCAAACAGGGCTCTGGCTACACCTTC
>TRBJ2-5|TRBD2|few|TRBV5-6
CASSLRIAGGQETQYF
TGTGCCAGCAGCTTGAGAATCGCGGGAGGGCAAGAGACCCAGTACTTC
>TRBJ2-2|TRBD1|-|TRBV27
CASRGQGFTGELFF
TGTGCCAGCAGGGGACAGGGTTTCACCGGGGAGCTGTTTTTT
>TRBJ2-5|TRBD2|few|TRBV15
CATSGWASGRDLVEVTQYF
TGTGCCACCAGCGGATGGGCTAGCGGGAGGGACCTTGTCGAGGTGACCCAGTACTTC
>TRBJ2-5|TRBD1|many|TRBV5-1
CASSLTGGIQETQYF
TGCGCCAGCAGCTTGACAGGGGGCATCCAAGAGACCCAGTACTTC
>TRBJ2-7|-|few|TRBV20-1
CSARDYQGRDYEQYF
TGCAGTGCTAGAGATTACCAAGGGCGGGACTACGAGCAGTACTTC
>TRBJ2-1|-|few|TRBV20-1
CSARDPHSANEQFF
TGCAGTGCTAGAGATCCCCACTCCGCCAATGAGCAGTTCTTC
>TRBJ2-3|-|many|TRBV20-1
CSARDQGSTDTQYF
TGCAGTGCTAGAGATCAAGGGTCTACAGATACGCAGTATTTT
>TRBJ2-1|TRBD2|many|TRBV28
CASSPWTSGNNEQFF
TGTGCCAGCAGTCCCTGGACTAGCGGAAACAATGAGCAGTTCTTC
>TRBJ2-1|-|-|TRBV7-6
CASSYADYNEQFF
TGTGCCAGCAGTTACGCTGACTACAATGAGCAGTTCTTC
>TRBJ2-7|-|-|TRBV7-9
CASSSPVQGPRHNEQYF
TGTGCCAGCAGCTCTCCGGTTCAGGGGCCTCGGCACAACGAGCAGTACTTC
>TRBJ2-2|-|many|TRBV5-1
CASSLAPGKNTGELFF
TGCGCCAGCAGCTTGGCCCCAGGGAAGAACACCGGGGAGCTGTTTTTT
>TRBJ2-1|-|-|TRBV19
CASTPAAVTNEQFF
TGTGCCAGTACCCCGGCTGCTGTGACCAATGAGCAGTTCTTC
>TRBJ2-5|-|-|TRBV28
CASSFSLRASQETQYF
TGTGCCAGCAGTTTTTCACTACGTGCGTCTCAAGAGACCCAGTACTTC
>TRBJ1-6|-|few|TRBV6-5
CASSWNPISPLHF
TGTGCCAGCAGTTGGAATCCGATCTCACCCCTCCACTTT
>TRBJ2-1|TRBD1|-|TRBV3-1
CASRQAGQVIYNEQFF
TGTGCCAGCAGACAGGCCGGACAGGTGATTTACAATGAGCAGTTCTTC
>TRBJ2-1|-|-|TRBV27
CASTPRWGVLVNEQFF
TGTGCCAGCACCCCCCGGTGGGGGGTACTGGTCAATGAGCAGTTCTTC
>TRBJ2-5|TRBD2|-|TRBV28
CASRERLAPQETQYF
TGTGCCAGCAGAGAGAGACTAGCTCCCCAAGAGACCCAGTACTTC
>TRBJ2-1|-|many|TRBV5-1
CASSFLSSYNEQFF
TGCGCCAGCAGCTTCCTGAGCTCCTACAATGAGCAGTTCTTC
>TRBJ2-7|-|few|TRBV7-9
CASSPYGPFEQYF
TGTGCCAGCAGCCCATATGGCCCCTTTGAGCAGTACTTC
>TRBJ2-3|-|many|TRBV7-9
CASSLDRTGDTQYF
TGTGCCAGCAGCTTAGACAGGACTGGAGATACGCAGTATTTT
>TRBJ1-5|TRBD1|many|TRBV12-3/TRBV12-4
CASSARTGNQPQHF
TGTGCCAGCAGTGCGCGGACAGGGAATCAGCCCCAGCATTTT
>TRBJ1-2|-|-|TRBV30
CAWEPGIGGYTF
TGTGCCTGGGAGCCAGGGATAGGGGGCTACACCTTC
>TRBJ2-1|TRBD2|-|TRBV3-1
CASSQKGGTSSF
TGTGCCAGCAGCCAAAAGGGGGGGACTAGCTCCTTC
>TRBJ2-1|TRBD1|few|TRBV6-2/TRBV6-3
CASSYKLSVPGQANEQFF
TGTGCCAGCAGTTACAAGCTTAGCGTTCCGGGACAGGCCAATGAGCAGTTCTTC
>TRBJ2-1|-|-|TRBV20-1
CSAIEGLYYNEQFF
TGCAGTGCTATCGAGGGACTCTACTACAATGAGCAGTTCTTC
>TRBJ2-1|-|few|TRBV18
CASSPRREGSEQFF
TGTGCCAGCTCACCACGGCGGGAAGGGTCGGAGCAGTTCTTC